These 30 T cell receptor beta chains originate from one sample sequenced in a study of blood T cell repertoires in COVID-19. Sequenced by immunoSEQ multiplex PCR; TCRdb stores in-frame clones only, minus some. Here the sample spans some 350,000 clones, about 90% being singletons. Sequencing was performed on peripheral blood. The source is a woman aged 18-35 years who had recovered from COVID-19.

The chain is built from TRBV4-1 and TRBJ2-3; 7 positions match TRBD1. This CDR3 has 15 residues. In germline, CDR1 is MGHRA, CDR2 YSYEKL. V dropped 4 bases and J dropped 4; count of bases not matched to a gene: 8. CDR3 residues: CASSLQGVGADTQYF. DNA of the CDR3: TGCGCCAGCAGCCTCCAGGGGGTAGGGGCAGATACGCAGTATTTT.

The V call is TRBV2, the J call TRBJ2-1, with D maybe TRBD2 (5 bases). Germline assignment: CDR1 SNHLY and CDR2 FYNNEI. The V end was cut by 8 bases, the J end by 4 bases, with 6 bases between. This CDR3 has 11 residues. The DNA for the CDR3 is TGTGCCAGCGGGGAGTACAATGAGCAGTTCTTC. It translates to CASGEYNEQFF.

The chain employs TRBV30 and TRBJ2-1; 10 positions match TRBD1. In germline, CDR1 is GTSNPN, CDR2 SVGIG (reference sequence). This CDR3 has 15 amino acids. The V segment lost 2 bases and the J segment 2 bases; nucleotides outside the gene matches: 3. The CDR3 loop reads CAWSRDRGPYNEQFF. In DNA form, the CDR3 reads TGTGCCTGGAGTCGCGACAGGGGGCCCTACAATGAGCAGTTCTTC.

This rearrangement joins TRBV12-3 or TRBV12-4 to TRBJ1-2; no clear D gene. V dropped 7 bases and J dropped 4 bases, with 10 bases sitting between them. The CDR3 is 12 amino acids. The CDR3 sequence: CASTSGGYGYTF. Here the CDR3 DNA reads TGTGCCAGCACCTCCGGCGGCTATGGCTACACCTTC.

The rearrangement joins TRBV4-3 to TRBJ1-1, with 12 nucleotides matching TRBD1. This CDR3 spans 16 amino acids. After removal of 1 base from V and 6 bases from J, the junction contained 6 bases not matched to a gene. The germline V gene has CDR1 LGHNA and CDR2 YSLEER. CDR3 DNA: TGCGCCAGCAGCCAAGCTGGGGACAGGGGGCTCGCTGAAGCTTTCTTT. This sequence encodes CASSQAGDRGLAEAFF.

This chain connects TRBV30 to TRBJ1-1; 9 positions agree with TRBD1. The CDR3 has 17 amino acids. CDR1 is GTSNPN, CDR2 SVGIG, per germline (reference sequence). Germline trimming cut 0 bases from V and 6 bases from J; bases unmatched to any gene: 14. DNA of the CDR3: TGTGCCTGGAGTGTACTTCGTGGGACAGGGCGCTCCTCTGAAGCTTTCTTT. Its protein product is CAWSVLRGTGRSSEAFF.

The genes are TRBV7-2 and TRBJ2-1, with 9 bases fitting TRBD2. The CDR3 runs to 15 residues. Germline-derived CDR1 and CDR2 are SGHTA and FQGNSA. The V segment lost 7 bases and the J segment 4 bases; nucleotides outside the gene matches: 8. DNA of the CDR3: TGTGCCAGCACCCCCCCAGCGGGAGGATACAATGAGCAGTTCTTC. Translated: CASTPPAGGYNEQFF.

The chain is built from TRBV9 and TRBJ1-2; possible D gene TRBD1, 5 bases. V was clipped by 0 bases and J by 4 bases, with 22 bases between them. This CDR3 has 18 amino acids. Germline loops: CDR1 SGDLS, CDR2 YYNGEE. The CDR3 coding sequence is TGTGCCAGCAGCGTAGCTCATACGGGGGGTGGACGGCCCTATGGCTACACCTTC. This encodes CASSVAHTGGGRPYGYTF. Together with reference TRBV9 and TRBJ1-2, the CDR3 gives the full variable domain: DSGVTQTPKHLITATGQRVTLRCSPRSGDLSVYWYQQSLDQGLQFLIQYYNGEERAKGNILERFSAQQFPDLHSELNLSSLELGDSALYFCASSVAHTGGGRPYGYTFGSGTRLTVV.

V gene TRBV5-8 combines with J gene TRBJ2-5; a possible D gene is TRBD2 (5 bases). V shed 4 bases and J shed 5 bases, with 12 bases lying between them. CDR1 and CDR2 (germline): SGHTS, YDEGEE. The CDR3 runs 13 residues. The CDR3 region is CASSPGFSETQYF. The CDR3 bases are TGTGCCAGCAGCCCGGGGTTTTCGGAGACCCAGTACTTC.

This sequence joins TRBV6-1 and TRBJ2-2; D possibly corresponds to TRBD1 (5 bases). CDR3 length: 15 residues. V shed 2 bases and J shed 7 bases, with 14 bases lying between them. Germline values: CDR1 MNHNS, CDR2 SASEGT. CDR3 protein: CASSESGRVIGELFF. CDR3 sequence (DNA): TGTGCCAGCAGTGAATCCGGCAGGGTGATCGGGGAGCTGTTTTTT.

This clone was recorded once. The J gene is TRBJ1-4, the V gene TRBV27, with 8 bases lining up with TRBD1. The CDR3 spans 14 residues. The ends lost 5 bases at V and 5 bases at J; junction bases unmatched: 4. The germline CDR1 and CDR2 sequences are MNHEY and SMNVEV (reference sequence). The CDR3 region is CASSPRDRNEKLFF. The CDR3 DNA follows: TGTGCCAGCAGTCCAAGGGACAGGAATGAAAAACTGTTTTTT.

The table lists this clone with a count of one. The CDR3 DNA reads TGTGCCACCAGCAGAGAGACGGGAGGGTACCAAGAGACCCAGTACTTC. This sequence encodes CATSRETGGYQETQYF. V is TRBV15 and J is TRBJ2-5; 8 bases are shared with TRBD2. CDR3 length: 16 residues. Germline-derived CDR1 and CDR2 are LNHNV and YYDKDF (reference sequence). Trimming took 0 bases from V and 0 from J; bases not matched to a gene: 3.

V usage is TRBV2 and J usage is TRBJ2-3; no firm D call. The CDR3 covers 10 residues. The V end was cut by 7 bases, the J end by 7 bases, with 6 bases between. Germline CDR1 reads SNHLY; CDR2 reads FYNNEI. The CDR3 spells CASNDNTQYF. CDR3 bases: TGTGCCAGCAATGATAATACGCAGTATTTT.

The chain links TRBV27 to TRBJ2-1; D remains unclear. Germline V CDR1 and CDR2: MNHEY, SMNVEV (reference sequence). Trimming stripped 8 bases from V and 2 bases from J, with 13 bases between. CDR3 size: 14 residues. The CDR3 loop is CASSLQSTYNEQFF. DNA of the CDR3: TGTGCCAGCTCGTTACAATCAACCTACAATGAGCAGTTCTTC.

V usage is TRBV18 and J usage is TRBJ1-5; 7 bases are shared with TRBD1. The CDR3 is 12 residues long. From germline, CDR1 is KGHSH and CDR2 LQKENI. V lost 6 bases, J lost 7 bases, and 3 bases stayed unmatched. CDR3 amino acids: CASSGTEQPQHF. CDR3 in DNA: TGTGCCAGCTCCGGGACAGAGCAGCCCCAGCATTTT.

The V call is TRBV5-1, the J call TRBJ2-2; no definite D call. The CDR3 runs 14 residues. Germline V CDR1 and CDR2: SGHRS, YFSETQ. Trimming took off 5 bases at V and 2 bases at J, with 10 bases between the two ends. The CDR3: CASRNSLNTGELFF. The CDR3 DNA sequence: TGCGCCAGCAGGAACAGCCTCAACACCGGGGAGCTGTTTTTT.

The rearrangement joins TRBV5-4 to TRBJ2-1; D may be TRBD1 (6 bases). In germline, CDR1 is SGHNT, CDR2 YYREEE (reference sequence). V lost 3 bases and J lost 3, with 13 bases in between. The CDR3 has 15 residues. CDR3 sequence (DNA): TGTGCCAGCAGCTGGGCGGGCAGGGGCTACAATGAGCAGTTCTTC. Its translation is CASSWAGRGYNEQFF.

The rearrangement links TRBV10-3 to TRBJ1-4; D is perhaps TRBD1 (5 bases). This CDR3 contains 15 residues. Germline-derived CDR1 and CDR2 are ENHRY and SYGVKD. V dropped 3 bases and J dropped 5 bases, with 13 bases sitting between them. CDR3 region: CAISEWEGPNEKLFF. In nucleotides, the CDR3 is TGTGCCATCAGTGAATGGGAGGGGCCGAATGAAAAACTGTTTTTT.

This chain connects TRBV9 to TRBJ1-3; no definite D call. Trimming pared 0 bases from V and 0 bases from J, leaving 10 bases between. CDR3 length: 16 amino acids. Per the germline V gene, CDR1 is SGDLS and CDR2 is YYNGEE. The CDR3 spells CASSVGGGYSGNTIYF. CDR3 nucleotides: TGTGCCAGCAGCGTAGGGGGAGGCTACTCTGGAAACACCATATATTTT.

The genes are TRBV6-5 and TRBJ1-1; D gene uncertain. Trimming cost V 4 bases and J 1 base, with 10 bases left between them. Germline V gene data show CDR1 as MNHEY and CDR2 as SVGAGI. There are 14 residues in the CDR3. CDR3 DNA: TGTGCCAGCAGTTTGGGAGGACCGAACACTGAAGCTTTCTTT. The encoded protein is CASSLGGPNTEAFF.

The rearrangement uses TRBV7-8 and TRBJ2-3, with 10 positions matching TRBD2. The CDR3 is 16 residues long. J lost 6 bases, V lost 0 bases, and 6 bases had no gene match. CDR1 is SGHVS and CDR2 is FQNEAQ in the germline V gene. The CDR3 sequence: CASSLARLAGADTQYF. Here the CDR3 DNA reads TGTGCCAGCAGCTTAGCAAGGCTAGCGGGAGCCGATACGCAGTATTTT.

The chain combines TRBV11-3 with TRBJ2-7; 13 bases match TRBD2. The CDR3 runs to 15 residues. Germline V gene sequence: CDR1 SGHNT, CDR2 YENEEA. V gave up 5 bases and J gave up 5 bases; unmatched junction bases: 6. This CDR3 is CASSGTGLAGDEQYV. CDR3 bases: TGTGCCAGCAGCGGGACCGGACTAGCGGGAGACGAGCAGTACGTC.

The rearrangement uses TRBV18 and TRBJ1-1; 8 nucleotides match TRBD1. The ends lost 6 bases at V and 11 bases at J; junction bases unmatched: 20. Per the germline V gene, CDR1 is KGHSH and CDR2 is LQKENI. The CDR3 has 16 residues. In DNA, the CDR3 is TGTGCCAGCTCCCGGGCCGCGGGGCAGGGGGCTGCAGAGGCTTTCTTT. This gives the protein CASSRAAGQGAAEAFF. Full variable domain (remainder filled in from reference TRBV18 and TRBJ1-1): NAGVMQNPRHLVRRRGQEARLRCSPMKGHSHVYWYRQLPEEGLKFMVYLQKENIIDESGMPKERFSAEFPKEGPSILRIQQVVRGDSAAYFCASSRAAGQGAAEAFFGQGTRLTVV.

The chain combines TRBV13 with TRBJ2-1; D gene ambiguous. V lost 0 bases to trimming and J lost 6 bases, with 12 bases between them. Germline values: CDR1 PRHDT, CDR2 FYEKMQ (reference sequence). The length of the CDR3 is 15 residues. The CDR3 sequence is CASSLGAQVTNEQFF. DNA of the CDR3: TGTGCCAGCAGCTTAGGAGCCCAAGTTACCAATGAGCAGTTCTTC.

The chain is built from TRBV6-5 and TRBJ1-2; tentatively, D is TRBD1 (5 bases). The germline V gene has CDR1 MNHEY and CDR2 SVGAGI. There are 13 residues in the CDR3. Trimming left V 2 bases short and J 4 bases short, with 8 bases between. CDR3 protein: CASSYRGGYGYTF. The CDR3 bases are TGTGCCAGCAGTTACAGGGGTGGCTATGGCTACACCTTC.

CDR3 sequence (DNA): TGTGCCAGCAGCTTATCTTCCCGACTCGACCAGTTCTTC. Encoded protein: CASSLSSRLDQFF. The gene calls are TRBV13 and TRBJ2-1; D unclear. The CDR3 is made up of 13 amino acids. Between the trimmed V and J ends, which lost 2 bases and 13 bases, there was a span of 15 bases. The germline CDR1 and CDR2 sequences are PRHDT and FYEKMQ (reference sequence).

The chain combines TRBV10-2 with TRBJ2-1, with D unclear. The CDR3 is 16 amino acids. V gave up 0 bases and J gave up 0 bases, with 9 bases separating them. From germline, CDR1 is WSHSY and CDR2 SAAADI. The CDR3 bases are TGCGCCAGCAGTGAGTCGGCTAGGAGCTCCTACAATGAGCAGTTCTTC. Residues: CASSESARSSYNEQFF.

CDR3 region: CASSYDRRTSGSREEQFF. CDR3 DNA sequence: TGTGCCAGCAGTTACGACCGCCGGACTAGCGGGAGTAGGGAAGAGCAGTTCTTC. V and J are TRBV6-2 or TRBV6-3 and TRBJ2-1; 13 bases are a match to TRBD2. Germline CDR1 is MNHEY and CDR2 is SVGEGT. With 2 bases clipped from V and 10 bases from J, the junction kept 14 bases outside the gene matches. This CDR3 region has 18 residues.

The V and J genes are TRBV7-8 and TRBJ2-7, with TRBD2 matching over 7 bases. Germline V CDR1 and CDR2: SGHVS, FQNEAQ. The CDR3 is 14 residues long. V shed 5 bases and J 3 bases; nucleotides not matched to a gene: 7. The CDR3 is CASSTLSGGYEQYV. CDR3 nucleotide sequence: TGTGCCAGCAGCACCCTCTCGGGAGGCTACGAGCAGTACGTC.

The chain joins TRBV28 to TRBJ2-1, with D perhaps matching TRBD1 (5 bases). Trimming removed 3 bases at V and 3 bases at J, with 12 bases between. The germline V gene has CDR1 MDHEN and CDR2 SYDVKM. This CDR3 has 15 residues. This chain's CDR3 is CASSLLKGDYNEQFF. The CDR3 coding sequence is TGTGCCAGCAGTTTGCTTAAAGGGGACTACAATGAGCAGTTCTTC.